These T cell receptor beta chains were read from a single sample in a study of cytomegalovirus exposure and HLA in healthy donors. Assay used: immunoSEQ multiplex PCR; TCRdb lists only in-frame clones, some missing. The sample holds some 150,000 clones, over 60% seen once. The sequenced sample consisted of PBMCs. These receptors were obtained from a young woman in good health and CMV-seropositive. The CDR3 runs from the conserved cysteine through the conserved F or W. The order of the fields is CDR3 protein, CDR3 DNA, D gene, J gene, clone size, V gene. D genes are given only for firm matches. Clone size is not always given. Where it is, it says once, few, many or a class for expanded clones.

CASCRGTTDTQYF	TGTGCCAGTTGCCGCGGGACCACAGATACGCAGTATTTT	-	TRBJ2-3	-	TRBV5-6
CASSYREGPFDEQYF	TGTGCCAGCAGCTACCGGGAGGGCCCGTTTGACGAGCAGTACTTC	TRBD2	TRBJ2-7	-	TRBV7-9
CASSPTWDRDTDTQYF	TGTGCCAGCAGTCCCACTTGGGACAGGGACACAGATACGCAGTATTTT	TRBD1	TRBJ2-3	few	TRBV27
CAAGSTGLGGYTF	TGTGCCGCAGGGTCGACCGGCTTAGGTGGCTACACCTTC	-	TRBJ1-2	-	TRBV10-3
CASSEYGRGRSPLHF	TGTGCCAGCAGTGAATACGGACGGGGGAGGTCACCCCTCCACTTT	-	TRBJ1-6	-	TRBV25-1
CASSFLSPDGGYTF	TGTGCCAGCAGTTTCCTGAGTCCTGATGGTGGCTACACCTTC	-	TRBJ1-2	few	TRBV6-5
CASSQEWDRINTGELFF	TGTGCCAGCAGCCAAGAGTGGGACAGGATTAACACCGGGGAGCTGTTTTTT	TRBD1	TRBJ2-2	-	TRBV4-2
CASSPTGGSYNEQFF	TGTGCCAGTAGTCCGACAGGGGGCTCCTACAATGAGCAGTTCTTC	TRBD1	TRBJ2-1	-	TRBV19
CASSPRAGGREEQYF	TGTGCCAGCTCACCTAGAGCGGGGGGGCGGGAAGAGCAGTACTTC	TRBD2	TRBJ2-7	few	TRBV18
CSATVGDSQHF	TGCAGTGCTACCGTTGGGGACTCGCAACATTTT	-	TRBJ2-3	-	TRBV20-1
CASSFQHSTGELFF	TGTGCCAGCAGTTTCCAGCACAGCACCGGGGAGCTGTTTTTT	-	TRBJ2-2	-	TRBV27
CASRLTNYGYTF	TGCGCCAGCAGACTAACTAACTATGGCTACACCTTC	-	TRBJ1-2	-	TRBV5-1
CASTETGGDEKLFF	TGTGCCAGCACCGAGACAGGGGGGGATGAAAAACTGTTTTTT	TRBD1	TRBJ1-4	once	TRBV28
CASSLVALMNTEAFF	TGTGCCAGCAGTTTAGTGGCATTAATGAACACTGAAGCTTTCTTT	-	TRBJ1-1	-	TRBV28
CASKSGETQYF	TGTGCCAGCAAATCAGGGGAGACCCAGTACTTC	-	TRBJ2-5	-	TRBV11-3
CASSFTTGIYEQYF	TGTGCCAGCAGTTTCACGACAGGCATCTACGAGCAGTACTTC	-	TRBJ2-7	-	TRBV27
CASSLFRDTLGGYTF	TGTGCCAGCAGTTTATTTCGGGACACCTTGGGTGGCTACACCTTC	-	TRBJ1-2	-	TRBV27
CASNRGSGFVEQFF	TGTGCCAGCAACCGGGGGTCTGGTTTTGTTGAGCAGTTCTTC	-	TRBJ2-1	-	TRBV9
CASKAGQRATGELFF	TGTGCCAGTAAGGCCGGACAGAGGGCCACCGGGGAGCTGTTTTTT	-	TRBJ2-2	-	TRBV19
CASTAPGEQYF	TGCGCCAGCACTGCACCGGGGGAGCAGTACTTC	-	TRBJ2-7	-	TRBV5-1
CATSGGGAPQPQHF	TGTGCCACCAGCGGGGGGGGAGCCCCTCAGCCCCAGCATTTT	-	TRBJ1-5	-	TRBV15
CASSRTGGRLTDTQYF	TGTGCCAGCAGCCGGACGGGCGGGAGGCTCACAGATACGCAGTATTTT	TRBD2	TRBJ2-3	-	TRBV7-6
CASSPEADTQYF	TGTGCCAGCTCACCCGAGGCAGATACGCAGTATTTT	-	TRBJ2-3	once	TRBV18
CASNKNRANSPLHF	TGTGCCAGCAACAAGAACAGGGCTAATTCACCCCTCCACTTT	-	TRBJ1-6	-	TRBV2
CASSLGGQGADTEAFF	TGTGCCAGCAGCTTAGGGGGACAGGGGGCGGACACTGAAGCTTTCTTT	TRBD1	TRBJ1-1	-	TRBV11-3
CASRRSGGSGEKLFF	TGTGCCAGCAGACGCTCGGGGGGGTCGGGTGAAAAACTGTTTTTT	-	TRBJ1-4	-	TRBV6-5
CASSEGETYEQYF	TGCGCCAGCAGTGAGGGAGAGACCTACGAGCAGTACTTC	-	TRBJ2-7	-	TRBV10-2
CASTYEGAYNSPLHF	TGTGCCAGTACATATGAGGGGGCCTATAATTCACCCCTCCACTTT	-	TRBJ1-6	-	TRBV6-1
CASSLGVATNEKLFF	TGTGCCAGCAGTTTGGGAGTTGCAACTAATGAAAAACTGTTTTTT	-	TRBJ1-4	-	TRBV27
CASSAASRDPGQGIVEQYF	TGTGCCAGCAGCGCTGCCTCCAGAGACCCGGGACAGGGAATTGTCGAGCAGTACTTC	-	TRBJ2-7	-	TRBV21-1
CASSIASQGLGAFF	TGTGCCAGCAGCATCGCCTCACAGGGGCTAGGCGCTTTCTTT	TRBD1	TRBJ1-1	-	TRBV7-9
CASSQVGTSGSYEQYF	TGTGCCAGCAGCCAAGTCGGTACTAGCGGGAGCTACGAGCAGTACTTC	TRBD2	TRBJ2-7	few	TRBV4-2
CASLILLVGVETQYF	TGTGCCAGCTTGATTCTACTAGTAGGCGTCGAGACCCAGTACTTC	-	TRBJ2-5	-	TRBV2
CASGTGQGARCTDTQYF	TGTGCTAGTGGTACCGGACAGGGGGCAAGGTGCACAGATACGCAGTATTTT	TRBD1	TRBJ2-3	once	TRBV12-5
CASSAQEGTEAFF	TGTGCCAGCAGCGCCCAGGAGGGGACTGAAGCTTTCTTT	-	TRBJ1-1	-	TRBV2
CASSYGDRGHEQFF	TGTGCCAGCAGTTACGGAGACAGGGGGCATGAGCAGTTCTTC	TRBD1	TRBJ2-1	-	TRBV6-5
CASSYLQGAGGELFF	TGTGCCAGCAGTTACTTACAGGGGGCAGGCGGGGAGCTGTTTTTT	TRBD1	TRBJ2-2	-	TRBV6-5
CASSPGQGPASWYF	TGTGCCAGCAGCCCGGGACAGGGGCCAGCCTCTTGGTACTTC	TRBD1	TRBJ2-5	-	TRBV7-9
CASSDTGYHQPQHF	TGTGCCAGCAGTGACACGGGGTACCATCAGCCCCAGCATTTT	-	TRBJ1-5	-	TRBV2
CASSPGGVLPYEQYF	TGCGCCAGCAGTCCCGGAGGGGTCCTTCCCTACGAGCAGTACTTC	-	TRBJ2-7	-	TRBV23-1
CASSPRGQGLQETQYF	TGTGCCAGCTCACCGAGGGGACAGGGGCTTCAAGAGACCCAGTACTTC	TRBD1	TRBJ2-5	-	TRBV18
CASSPDRSSYEQYF	TGTGCCAGCAGCCCTGACAGGTCCTCCTACGAGCAGTACTTC	-	TRBJ2-7	-	TRBV6-4
CASSPKGLDTQYF	TGTGCCAGCAGCCCAAAGGGGCTAGATACGCAGTATTTT	-	TRBJ2-3	-	TRBV11-3
CASSARTGGGNTIYF	TGCGCCAGCAGCGCAAGGACAGGGGGAGGAAACACCATATATTTT	TRBD1	TRBJ1-3	-	TRBV5-1
CASSVRFTTGELFF	TGTGCCAGCAGTGTGCGATTCACCACCGGGGAGCTGTTTTTT	-	TRBJ2-2	-	TRBV2
CASSVRVDEKLFF	TGTGCCAGCAGTGTACGGGTGGATGAAAAACTGTTTTTT	-	TRBJ1-4	-	TRBV6-1
CASSSHRDRPNQPQHF	TGTGCCAGCAGTTCTCACCGGGACAGGCCCAATCAGCCCCAGCATTTT	TRBD1	TRBJ1-5	-	TRBV6-5
CASSAIGQPQETQYF	TGTGCCAGCAGCGCAATAGGACAACCACAAGAGACCCAGTACTTC	-	TRBJ2-5	-	TRBV7-9
CASSRTGSRNEQYF	TGTGCCAGCTCGCGGACAGGGAGCCGTAACGAGCAGTACTTC	TRBD1	TRBJ2-7	-	TRBV28
CATTGGAQETQYF	TGTGCCACCACGGGCGGGGCCCAAGAGACCCAGTACTTC	-	TRBJ2-5	-	TRBV10-3
CASSVNRDSSYNSPLHF	TGTGCCAGCAGCGTAAACCGGGACAGCTCCTATAATTCACCCCTCCACTTT	TRBD1	TRBJ1-6	once	TRBV9
CSAGTGGSGGRAVEQYF	TGCAGCGCGGGGACAGGGGGGAGTGGCGGGAGGGCCGTCGAGCAGTACTTC	TRBD1	TRBJ2-7	few	TRBV29-1
CASSQDDRGPPAGANVLTF	TGCGCCAGCAGCCAAGACGACAGGGGTCCTCCAGCCGGGGCCAACGTCCTGACTTTC	TRBD1	TRBJ2-6	once	TRBV4-1
CASSGTGGKDGYTF	TGTGCCAGCAGCGGGACAGGTGGAAAGGATGGCTACACCTTC	TRBD1	TRBJ1-2	-	TRBV5-4
CAISAIQGRGTGELFF	TGTGCCATCAGCGCCATACAGGGTAGGGGCACCGGGGAGCTGTTTTTT	-	TRBJ2-2	few	TRBV10-3